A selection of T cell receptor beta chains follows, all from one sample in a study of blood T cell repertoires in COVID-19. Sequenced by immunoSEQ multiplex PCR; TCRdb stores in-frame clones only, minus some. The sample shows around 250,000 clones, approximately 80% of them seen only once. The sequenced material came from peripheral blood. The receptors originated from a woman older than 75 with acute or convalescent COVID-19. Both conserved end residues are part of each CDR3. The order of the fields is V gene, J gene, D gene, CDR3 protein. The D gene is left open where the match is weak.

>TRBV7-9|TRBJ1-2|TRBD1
CASSLGGTGAIYGYTF
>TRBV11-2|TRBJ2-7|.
CASSLDALSSYEQYF
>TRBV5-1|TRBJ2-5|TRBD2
CASSGKGTSGSGQETQYF
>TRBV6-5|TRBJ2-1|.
CASSYSAGQYNEQFF
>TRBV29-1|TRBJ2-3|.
CSVAYSTDTQYF
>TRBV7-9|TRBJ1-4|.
CASSFVASVEKLFF
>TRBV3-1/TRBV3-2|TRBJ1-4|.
CASSLLSAREKLFF
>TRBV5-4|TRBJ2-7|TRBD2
CASSLHGTSGTYEQYF
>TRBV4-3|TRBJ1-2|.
CASSPGTRPPGYGYTF
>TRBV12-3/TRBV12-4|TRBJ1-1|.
CASSSSGNTEAFF
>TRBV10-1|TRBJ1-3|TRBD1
CASSYPGDRNSGNTIYF
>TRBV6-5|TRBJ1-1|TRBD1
CASSYSPGQGTEAFF
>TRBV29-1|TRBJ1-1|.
CSVLFQGSTEAFF
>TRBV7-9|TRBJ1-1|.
CASSPILSGRGSTEAFF
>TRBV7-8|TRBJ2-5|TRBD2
CASSLEKLAGETQYF
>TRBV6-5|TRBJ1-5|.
CASGRALQSNQPQHF
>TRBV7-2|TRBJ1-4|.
CASSLAPGLIEKLFF
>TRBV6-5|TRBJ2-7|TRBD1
CASSYRTGWGEQYF
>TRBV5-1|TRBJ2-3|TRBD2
CASSLSSGGLLVTDTQYF
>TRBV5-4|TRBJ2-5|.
CASSLPRGETQYF
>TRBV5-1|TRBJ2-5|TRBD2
CASSWGIAGGPETQYF
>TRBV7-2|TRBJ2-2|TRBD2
CASSLATGGSGELFF
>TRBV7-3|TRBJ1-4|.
CASSLTGGFDEKLFF
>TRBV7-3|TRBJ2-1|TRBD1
CASSSAGQGYNEQFF
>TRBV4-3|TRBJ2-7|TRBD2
CASSQGLAGGYEQYF
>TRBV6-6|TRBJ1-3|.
CASSPGQQNGNTIYF
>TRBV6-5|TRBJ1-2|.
CASRHYSGYTF
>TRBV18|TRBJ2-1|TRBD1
CASSPNMPGQGFHEQFF
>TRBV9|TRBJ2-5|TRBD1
CASSVEGQGAETQYF
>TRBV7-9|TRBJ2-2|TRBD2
CASRLAGDTGELFF
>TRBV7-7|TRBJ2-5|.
CASSSGGETQYF
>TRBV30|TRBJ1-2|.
CAWSVSEWSSTF
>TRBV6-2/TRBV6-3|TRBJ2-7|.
CASSYREAGARYEQYF
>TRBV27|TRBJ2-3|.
CASSLSASTDTQYF
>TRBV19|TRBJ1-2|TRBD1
CASSTRTGINGYTF
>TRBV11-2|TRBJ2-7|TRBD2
CASSLVAGARNEQYF
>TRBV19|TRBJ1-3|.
CASSAFRGSGNTIYF